The clone carrying this TCR beta chain was detected many times. This record comes from a study of spatial heterogeneity in lung cancer. Time point noted: sample taken at primary tumor resection. The approximately 70 donors had untreated early-stage non-small cell lung cancer. Tumor, nontumor lung or frozen PBMC supplied whole RNA, sequenced without sorting. With 1 base removed from V and 5 bases from J, the gap between germline ends came to 8 bases. The germline V gene has CDR1 SGHTA and CDR2 FQGNSA. The CDR3 spans 13 residues. TCRdb independently ran MiXCR on the 5' RACE reads; one entry per CDR3 protein. The sample holds 30,000 to 45,000 distinct CDR3 sequences, around 3.1% seen once.

The starting material was normal lung tissue next to the tumor, obtained at surgery. The chain couples TRBV7-2 to TRBJ1-2, with D perhaps matching TRBD1 (5 bases). This clonotype was obtained from a male donor with early-stage non-small cell lung cancer. The CDR3 nucleotides read TGTGCCAGCAGCTTAGGGGCAGGGTATGGCTACACCTTC. Protein: CASSLGAGYGYTF.